The 16 T cell receptor beta chains listed next were all sequenced from one sample in a study of blood T cell repertoires in COVID-19. TCRdb's table, derived via immunoSEQ multiplex PCR, lists solely in-frame clones and lacks some. This table holds about 220,000 clones, roughly four fifths found once. Source material: peripheral blood. The receptors derive from an elderly woman with COVID-19, enrolled during active disease.

As concerns this clone: Germline is not matched at one junction end, which may reflect a read error. J is TRBJ2-7 and V is TRBV7-8; maybe TRBD2 (6 bases). Germline-derived CDR1 and CDR2 are SGHVS and FQNEAQ. This CDR3 is 13 amino acids long. In nucleotides, the CDR3 is TGTGCCAGCAGCTTAGTCGCGGGACTCGACTACGTCTTC. This gives the protein CASSLVAGLDYVF.

The rearrangement links TRBV11-2 to TRBJ2-2; possible D gene TRBD2, 5 bases. The length of the CDR3 is 15 residues. Germline CDR1 is SGHAT and CDR2 is FQNNGV. Trimming removed 0 bases from V and 4 bases from J, with 9 bases in between. The DNA for the CDR3 is TGTGCCAGCAGCTTAGATCTGGAGGTCACCGGGGAGCTGTTTTTT. Its protein product is CASSLDLEVTGELFF. The full variable domain, its missing parts supplied by reference TRBV11-2 and TRBJ2-2, is EAGVAQSPRYKIIEKRQSVAFWCNPISGHATLYWYQQILGQGPKLLIQFQNNGVVDDSQLPKDRFSAERLKGVDSTLKIQPAKLEDSAVYLCASSLDLEVTGELFFGEGSRLTVL.

The rearrangement links TRBV11-3 to TRBJ1-1, with TRBD1 matching 7 bases. This CDR3 contains 13 residues. The germline gives CDR1 SGHNT, CDR2 YENEEA. V was pared by 3 bases and J by 5 bases, with 3 bases of the junction left unmatched. Here the CDR3 DNA reads TGTGCCAGCAGCTTCTTGACAGGGACTGAAGCTTTCTTT. Translation gives CASSFLTGTEAFF.

The chain couples TRBV6-5 to TRBJ2-5, with D perhaps matching TRBD2 (5 bases). V was cut by 5 bases and J by 5 bases, with 12 bases left in between. The CDR3 is 13 amino acids. Germline CDR1 and CDR2: MNHEY and SVGAGI. Here the CDR3 reads CASSPDWSETQYF. CDR3 coding DNA: TGTGCCAGCAGTCCGGACTGGTCCGAGACCCAGTACTTC.

The chain links TRBV6-5 to TRBJ1-1; D uncertain. V was trimmed by 4 bases and J by 10 bases, leaving 10 bases between them. CDR3 size: 11 residues. Germline CDR1 reads MNHEY; CDR2 reads SVGAGI. CDR3 nucleotides: TGTGCCAGCAGTTTGGGCGTCCGAGCTTTCTTT. Residues: CASSLGVRAFF.

The rearrangement uses TRBV28 and TRBJ1-5; 9 bases map to TRBD1. CDR1 is MDHEN and CDR2 is SYDVKM in the germline V gene. The CDR3 is 15 amino acids. The junction had 6 bases not matched to a gene; V was cut back by 3 bases and J by 6 bases. CDR3 loop: CASSLNRGLSQPQHF. The CDR3 region has the DNA TGTGCCAGCAGTTTGAACAGGGGGCTTAGTCAGCCCCAGCATTTT.

The J gene is TRBJ1-2, the V gene TRBV28; D is perhaps TRBD1 (5 bases). Per germline, CDR1 MDHEN and CDR2 SYDVKM. There are 14 residues in the CDR3. V lost 7 bases to trimming and J lost 0 bases, with 12 bases between them. The CDR3 nucleotides read TGTGCCAGCAACATACAGGAAGCTAACTATGGCTACACCTTC. Encoded protein: CASNIQEANYGYTF.

The gene calls are TRBV3-1 (or the pseudogene TRBV3-2) and TRBJ2-2, with no clear D. Germline CDR1 LGHDT, CDR2 YNNKEL (reference sequence). The CDR3 has 16 residues. The germline V and J ends were trimmed by 6 bases and 5 bases, with 19 bases remaining between them. The CDR3: CASRPSSPVLTGELFF. The CDR3 DNA is TGTGCCAGCAGGCCTTCAAGCCCCGTCCTTACCGGGGAGCTGTTTTTT.

The genes are TRBV7-3 and TRBJ2-1; 13 bases fit TRBD2. CDR1 is SGHTA, CDR2 FQGTGA, per germline. The junction had 4 bases not matched to a gene; V was cut back by 5 bases and J by 3 bases. There are 16 residues in the CDR3. The CDR3 DNA sequence: TGTGCCAGCAGCCGGACTAGCGGGAGCATCTACAATGAGCAGTTCTTC. It encodes CASSRTSGSIYNEQFF.

The chain carries TRBV3-1 (or the pseudogene TRBV3-2) and TRBJ2-7; D is undetermined. V was cut by 1 base and J by 6 bases, with 7 bases left in between. This CDR3 spans 12 amino acids. Germline V lookup: CDR1 LGHDT, CDR2 YNNKEL (reference sequence). The CDR3 coding sequence is TGTGCCAGCAGCCAAGGGTACGGCGAGCAGTACTTC. This gives the protein CASSQGYGEQYF.

The CDR3 loop is CASSPGAITEAFF. The CDR3 DNA sequence: TGTGCCAGTAGTCCAGGGGCGATCACTGAAGCTTTCTTT. V is TRBV19 and J is TRBJ1-1; TRBD1 is a possible D gene (6 bases). CDR1 is LNHDA and CDR2 is SQIVND in the germline V gene (reference sequence). V was cut by 5 bases and J by 4 bases, with 11 bases left in between. The CDR3 loop spans 13 amino acids.

This chain links TRBV7-2 with TRBJ2-7; 7 bases are a match to TRBD2. Germline V gene sequence: CDR1 SGHTA, CDR2 FQGNSA. The CDR3 spans 15 residues. Losses at the gene ends were 1 base for V and 1 base for J; bases not matched to a gene: 4. CDR3 region: CASSLGTSVSYEQYF. The CDR3 nucleotides are TGTGCCAGCAGCTTAGGCACTAGCGTATCCTACGAGCAGTACTTC.

This clone was recorded only once. CDR3 nucleotide sequence: TGCGCCAGCAGCCCCACTCCCAAGGGGCTACATAGCACAGATACGCAGTATTTT. Translation: CASSPTPKGLHSTDTQYF. V is TRBV4-1 and J is TRBJ2-3; tentative D call: TRBD1 (5 bases). The CDR3 has 18 amino acids. Germline V gene lookup returns CDR1 MGHRA and CDR2 YSYEKL. Trimming took off 4 bases at V and 0 bases at J, with 20 bases between the two ends.

This sequence joins TRBV11-2 and TRBJ1-2, with 7 bases fitting TRBD1. Germline values: CDR1 SGHAT, CDR2 FQNNGV. Trimming took 4 bases from V and 8 from J; bases not matched to a gene: 13. CDR3 length: 15 amino acids. The CDR3 DNA is TGTGCCAGCAGCTCCCGGGACAGCTTCTTCGGGGGCTACACCTTC. It encodes CASSSRDSFFGGYTF.

The chain combines TRBV19 with TRBJ2-6; maybe TRBD1 (6 bases). CDR1 is LNHDA and CDR2 is SQIVND in the germline V gene (reference sequence). The germline V and J ends were trimmed by 6 bases and 4 bases, with 7 bases remaining between them. This CDR3 contains 13 residues. CDR3 loop: CASRGAGANVLTF. For the CDR3, the DNA is TGTGCCAGTAGGGGGGCCGGGGCCAACGTCCTGACTTTC.

CDR3 nucleotides: TGTGCCAGCAGTTTAGCGGGAGGCACAGATACGCAGTATTTT. This encodes CASSLAGGTDTQYF. The V call is TRBV2, the J call TRBJ2-3; 9 positions match TRBD2. Germline V CDR1 and CDR2: SNHLY, FYNNEI. The J segment lost 1 base and the V segment lost 5 bases, leaving 1 base of the junction unmatched. The length of the CDR3 is 14 residues. Looking up the rest from reference TRBV2 and TRBJ2-3 gives the full variable domain: EPEVTQTPSHQVTQMGQEVILRCVPISNHLYFYWYRQILGQKVEFLVSFYNNEISEKSEIFDDQFSVERPDGSNFTLKIRSTKLEDSAMYFCASSLAGGTDTQYFGPGTRLTVL.